One and the same sample provided the 9 T cell receptor beta chains below, sequenced in a study of T cell clonality in common variable immunodeficiency. Sequencing was performed with immunoSEQ multiplex PCR; in TCRdb, only in-frame clones are kept and a portion is missing. The sample has tens of thousands of clones, none seen only once; the top ten hold 2% to 2.5%. The sample consisted of peripheral blood mononuclear cells. The receptors were gathered from a person aged 18-69 years in good health.

This clone has at least ten counts. The read is 3 residues too short to cover the CDR3 end, so that end is filled in from the germline J gene. J is TRBJ2-5 and V is TRBV7-9; D is unresolved. The CDR3 has 11 residues. Per germline, CDR1 SEHNR and CDR2 FQNEAQ (reference sequence). Trimming took off 3 bases at V and 5 bases at J, with 4 bases between the two ends. CDR3 sequence: CASSFGETQYF. The CDR3 DNA, read in part, is TGTGCCAGCAGCTTCGGTGAGACC.

This clone appeared many times. Coverage ceases 3 residues before the CDR3 finishes, and the germline J gene fills in the end. This chain links TRBV12-5 with TRBJ1-6; 9 bases fit TRBD1. Looked up from germline, CDR1 is LGHNT and CDR2 is FRNRAP. The trim removed 4 bases at V and 9 bases at J, leaving 4 bases unmatched. The CDR3 length is 14 residues. CDR3 sequence: CASGSGQGSSPLHF. The sequenced CDR3 bases are TGTGCTAGTGGTTCGGGACAGGGTAGTTCACCC.

The sample holds a few counts of this clone. A much larger clone lies one base from this, so it may be a read error. The CDR3 end is not reached by the read, which stops 3 residues before it; the germline J gene fills it in. V usage is TRBV20-1 and J usage is TRBJ2-5, with D possibly TRBD2 on 5 matching bases. Germline values: CDR1 DFQATT, CDR2 SNEGSKA (reference sequence). The CDR3 is made up of 17 amino acids. The chain's CDR3 is CSARDSSKPSSTDTQYF. CDR3 DNA, as far as it was read: TGCAGTGCTAGAGATAGTTCGAAGCCCTCTAGCACAGATACC.

This clone was seen ten or more times. The read halts 3 residues ahead of the CDR3 end, with the missing end drawn from the germline J gene. The rearrangement joins TRBV19 to TRBJ1-2, with TRBD1 matching over 8 bases. In germline, CDR1 is LNHDA, CDR2 SQIVND (reference sequence). The trim removed 4 bases at V and 4 bases at J, leaving 5 bases unmatched. CDR3 length: 14 residues. Incomplete CDR3 DNA: TGTGCCAGTAGTAATCCGGGACAGGTCTATGGC. It is translated as CASSNPGQVYG. In full, the CDR3 is CASSNPGQVYGYTF.

Comments on this clone: Read data end 3 residues before the CDR3 end; the end is taken from the germline J gene. This sequence joins TRBV19 and TRBJ1-3; D remains ambiguous. This CDR3 is 15 amino acids long. V gave up 7 bases and J gave up 4 bases, with 17 bases separating them. From germline, CDR1 is LNHDA and CDR2 SQIVND (reference sequence). This CDR3 is CASIDIRVSGNTIYF. The CDR3 bases that were read are TGTGCCAGTATCGATATCCGGGTTTCAGGAAACACC.

This clone was observed a few times. Read coverage stops 3 residues before the CDR3 terminus; the germline J gene supplies the remainder. The chain combines TRBV5-1 with TRBJ1-5; TRBD1 agrees at 10 bases. There are 15 residues in the CDR3. Per the germline V gene, CDR1 is SGHRS and CDR2 is YFSETQ. V gave up 4 bases and J gave up 5 bases; unmatched junction bases: 6. The CDR3 protein is CASSRTGQGDQPQHF. CDR3 DNA (partial): TGCGCCAGCAGCCGTACCGGACAGGGGGATCAGCCC.

This clone was seen more than once but under ten times. The sequenced fragment ends 3 residues before the CDR3 boundary, so the rest is inferred from the germline J gene. The chain uses TRBV10-3 and TRBJ2-5, with D possibly TRBD1 on 6 matching bases. The CDR3 runs 14 residues. Germline V gene data show CDR1 as ENHRY and CDR2 as SYGVKD. Trimming pared 0 bases from V and 3 bases from J, leaving 8 bases between. CDR3 region: CAISESAGEETQYF. The DNA read from the CDR3 is TGTGCCATCAGTGAGTCGGCAGGGGAAGAGACC.

At least ten counts were recorded for this clone. The read comes to an end 3 residues before the CDR3 does, leaving the germline J gene to fill in the end. The chain recombines TRBV7-9 with TRBJ2-1; weak D call: TRBD1 (5 bases). Trimming left V 0 bases short and J 3 bases short, with 6 bases between. The germline gives CDR1 SEHNR, CDR2 FQNEAQ (reference sequence). This CDR3 region has 14 residues. The part of the CDR3 DNA that was read is TGTGCCAGCAGCTTAGCTAGGGGCTACAATGAG. Protein: CASSLARGYNE. The full CDR3 reads CASSLARGYNEQFF.

This clone was recorded at least ten times. The read terminates 3 residues ahead of where the CDR3 ends, so the germline J gene completes it. The chain combines TRBV20-1 with TRBJ2-3; 8 bases match TRBD2. The V segment lost 3 bases and the J segment 0 bases; nucleotides outside the gene matches: 5. The CDR3 has 15 residues. Germline CDR1 reads DFQATT; CDR2 reads SNEGSKA (reference sequence). The CDR3 DNA, read in part, is TGCAGTGCTAGCGGGGGGGCCTCTAGCACAGATACG. Amino acids: CSASGGASSTDT. The whole CDR3 is CSASGGASSTDTQYF.